This TCR beta chain comes out of a study of T cell changes during pregnancy in multiple sclerosis. The germline gives CDR1 SEHNR, CDR2 FQNEAQ (reference sequence). Trimming shortened V by 0 bases and J by 4 bases, and 5 bases separated the two germline ends. This CDR3 has 13 residues. This clone was observed a single time. Repertoires were generated with immunoSEQ multiplex PCR, while TCRdb's copy carries only in-frame clones and drops some. The sample carries 60,000 or so clones, more than 85% recorded once. V usage is TRBV7-9 and J usage is TRBJ2-3; D remains unclear. The sample in question was peripheral blood, obtained before pregnancy. This receptor was identified in a female donor with multiple sclerosis, enrolled in a pregnancy study. The CDR3 sequence: CASSLATADTQYF. The CDR3 DNA reads TGTGCCAGCAGCTTAGCTACAGCAGATACGCAGTATTTT.